Listed below are T cell receptor beta chains from one sample, sequenced in a study of blood T cell repertoires in COVID-19. The data were produced by immunoSEQ multiplex PCR, yet TCRdb's version contains in-frame clones alone and is incomplete. The table includes fewer than 120,000 clones, over 60% detected once. Material: peripheral blood. These receptors came from a woman aged 80 or over with active or convalescent COVID-19. CDR3s include the opening cysteine and the closing phenylalanine or tryptophan. D genes are given only for firm matches. Some rows mark clone size as missing; the rest say once, few, many or name a class of expanded clone.

d_call j_call cdr3_length v_call clone_size cdr3_nt cdr3_aa
TRBD1 TRBJ1-1 14 TRBV2 . TGTGCCAGCAGTGGGACAGGGCAGAACACTGAAGCTTTCTTT CASSGTGQNTEAFF
. TRBJ2-3 14 TRBV7-9 . TGTGCCAGCAGCCAGCCGTACAGGTCGGATACGCAGTATTTT CASSQPYRSDTQYF
. TRBJ1-1 15 TRBV27 . TGTGCCAGCAGTTTAAGGGGGGGCCGGAACACTGAAGCTTTCTTT CASSLRGGRNTEAFF
. TRBJ2-1 12 TRBV30 . TGTGCCTGGGGCAGGACTGGGGATGAGCAGTTCTTC CAWGRTGDEQFF
. TRBJ1-2 12 TRBV6-4 . TGTGCCAGCAGTGTCTCTAACTATGGCTACACCTTC CASSVSNYGYTF
. TRBJ2-5 11 TRBV12-3/TRBV12-4 . TGTGCCAGCAGCCGGGGGGAGACCCAGTACTTC CASSRGETQYF
TRBD1 TRBJ1-2 14 TRBV7-2 . TGTGCCAGCAGCCTTCGGACAGGGGATTATGGCTACACCTTC CASSLRTGDYGYTF
. TRBJ2-1 11 TRBV20-1 . TGCAGTGCTAGGGACAGCGCGGAGCAGTTCTTC CSARDSAEQFF
TRBD2 TRBJ2-7 16 TRBV4-2 . TGTGCCAGCAGCCCTCGGACTAGCGGGAGTGCGTGGGAGCAGTACTTC CASSPRTSGSAWEQYF
. TRBJ1-1 14 TRBV6-5 few TGTGCCAGCAGTTACTCGCACACCTACACTGAAGCTTTCTTT CASSYSHTYTEAFF
. TRBJ2-7 16 TRBV5-1 few TGCGCCAGCAGCCATACTTTCCAGGGCGACCCCTACGAGCAGTACTTC CASSHTFQGDPYEQYF
. TRBJ1-2 14 TRBV5-3 . TGTGCCAGAAGCGAAGACAGGACTTTAACTGGCTACACCTTC CARSEDRTLTGYTF
. TRBJ1-1 14 TRBV2 . TGTGCCAGCAGTGGGTTACTGAAGAACACTGAAGCTTTCTTT CASSGLLKNTEAFF
TRBD2 TRBJ2-7 15 TRBV7-8 . TGTGCCAGCAGCTTAATTCCGGGACTAGTAATCGAGCAGTACTTC CASSLIPGLVIEQYF
. TRBJ1-4 13 TRBV9 . TGTGCCAGCAGCGCAGGCCAGGATGAAAAACTGTTTTTT CASSAGQDEKLFF
TRBD2 TRBJ2-7 15 TRBV20-1 . TGCAGTGCTCGTGATGGGGGGACTAGCTCCTACGAGCAGTACTTC CSARDGGTSSYEQYF
TRBD2 TRBJ2-3 16 TRBV5-4 . TGTGCCAGCAGTCCCGGACTAGCGGGGACACAAAATACGCAGTATTTT CASSPGLAGTQNTQYF
. TRBJ1-1 14 TRBV7-9 . TGTGCCAGCAGCTTTACAGGGTCAGGGACTGAAGCTTTCTTT CASSFTGSGTEAFF
. TRBJ2-7 14 TRBV6-6 . TGTGCCAGCAGTTACTCGGGCCAGAGTGGAGAGCAGTACTTC CASSYSGQSGEQYF
. TRBJ1-1 13 TRBV29-1 few TGCAGCGTGGCGAGACATGGGAACACTGAAGCTTTCTTT CSVARHGNTEAFF
TRBD1 TRBJ1-3 14 TRBV29-1 once TGCAGCGTTGACGAGACAGGGACTGGAAACACCATATATTTT CSVDETGTGNTIYF
TRBD1 TRBJ1-3 16 TRBV18 . TGTGCCAGCTCACCAACAGGGGTTTCTGGTGGAAACACCATATATTTT CASSPTGVSGGNTIYF
. TRBJ2-7 15 TRBV15 . TGTGCCACCAGCGAGGGCTTGGTCCACAAGTCCGAGCAGTACTTC CATSEGLVHKSEQYF
. TRBJ2-7 11 TRBV20-1 . TGCAGTGCGAGGAGGCAGTACGAGCAGTACTTC CSARRQYEQYF
TRBD1 TRBJ1-2 13 TRBV12-5 . TGTGCTAGTGGCTCCTCGACAGGGCTTGGCTACACCTTC CASGSSTGLGYTF
TRBD2 TRBJ2-1 15 TRBV5-4 . TGTGCCAGCAGAAAGAGCGGGAGTCTTTACAATGAGCAGTTCTTC CASRKSGSLYNEQFF
. TRBJ2-2 13 TRBV15 . TGTGCCACCAGCGAGTTGATCACCGGGGAGCTGTTTTTT CATSELITGELFF
. TRBJ1-5 18 TRBV21-1 . TGTGCCAGCAGCTCAGGGAGGGCGCTCCGATTTAGCAATCAGCCCCAGCATTTT CASSSGRALRFSNQPQHF
TRBD1 TRBJ1-6 17 TRBV9 . TGTGCCAGCAGCGTAGGACAGGGGGCATCCTATAATTCACCCCTCCACTTT CASSVGQGASYNSPLHF
. TRBJ2-3 13 TRBV29-1 . TGCAGCGTTGAAGTTTCCCGGGCAGGGCCGCAGTATTTT CSVEVSRAGPQYF
. TRBJ2-5 15 TRBV18 . TGTGCCAGCTCACCACTTCAGCGGATACAAGAGACCCAGTACTTC CASSPLQRIQETQYF
. TRBJ1-5 15 TRBV7-2 few TGTGCCAGCAGCGCCGTCCGGGACTTAGCTCAGCCCCAGCATTTT CASSAVRDLAQPQHF
. TRBJ1-2 13 TRBV7-8 . TGTGCCAGCAGCTTGGAGGGGATCTATGGCTACACCTTC CASSLEGIYGYTF
. TRBJ1-2 12 TRBV6-1 . TGTGCCAGCAGTGAAGCGTCGTATGGCTACACCTTC CASSEASYGYTF
. TRBJ1-1 14 TRBV5-1 . TGCGCCAGCAGCTCTCAGGGAGGGAACACTGAAGCTTTCTTT CASSSQGGNTEAFF
TRBD2 TRBJ2-4 15 TRBV7-2 . TGTGCCAGCAGAGGTCGGCTAGCGGGAAAAAACATTCAGTACTTC CASRGRLAGKNIQYF
TRBD1 TRBJ1-2 16 TRBV15 . TGTGCCACCAGCAGCGGAATAGGGACAGGGATCTATGGCTACACCTTC CATSSGIGTGIYGYTF
TRBD1 TRBJ2-7 15 TRBV6-6 . TGTGCCAGCAGCTTCATACGGACAGGGTCATCCGAGCAGTACTTC CASSFIRTGSSEQYF
TRBD2 TRBJ2-3 14 TRBV4-3 . TGCGCCAGCAGCCGCGGGAGGTTCGCAGATACGCAGTATTTT CASSRGRFADTQYF
. TRBJ2-1 17 TRBV10-3 . TGTGCCATCAGTGCAGACAGGGGGCGGGGACTAGCGGTGGGTCAGTTCTTC CAISADRGRGLAVGQFF
. TRBJ2-5 14 TRBV6-5 . TGTGCCAGCAGCCACTCACAGGGTTGGGAGACCCAGTACTTC CASSHSQGWETQYF